This T cell receptor (beta chain) was captured by sequencing in a study of sequential checkpoint blockade in melanoma. Whole-study context: Patients were randomized 1:1 to nivolumab-then-ipilimumab or ipilimumab-then-nivolumab first-line. After nivolumab or ipilimumab alone, twenty-two patients had week-13 rebiopsies.

Treatment denoted: randomized to nivolumab then ipilimumab (arm A) or the reverse (arm B). In its sample, this clone was seen a few times. The antigen remains undetermined. The data were produced by immunoSEQ multiplex PCR, yet TCRdb's version contains in-frame clones alone and is incomplete. Among thousands of clones listed, roughly a sixth were seen once. Study-level points and caveats: Patients with week-13 increases in T-cell fraction and clonality benefited about 30 times more often.

This CDR3 is built from 12 residues. Trimming pared 6 bases from V and 2 bases from J, leaving 8 bases between. The germline gives CDR1 SQVTM, CDR2 ANQGSEA. The clonotype was recovered from a human donor with melanoma. The chain has TRBV29-1 and TRBJ2-1; D remains unclear. Source: tumor tissue (inferred from file names), taken from a patient given nivolumab and ipilimumab in sequence. The DNA for the CDR3 is TGCAGCGTCCGGCGGCCCTACAATGAGCAGTTCTTC. Translated, it gives CSVRRPYNEQFF.